This T cell receptor beta chain derives from a study of T cells in Graves' hyperthyroidism and ophthalmopathy. Study results and caveats: In the blood, most expanded thyroid clonotypes above 0.001 appeared as well.

As regards this clonotype: Its antigen is still unknown.

Amplified regions were TCR beta CDR3 sequences from RNA transcripts. HTBI primers were employed in a first-round RT-PCR of the TCR CDR3. TCRdb redid the calling of the multiplex PCR reads with MiXCR, one entry per CDR3 protein. This table holds roughly 640,000 distinct CDR3 sequences, around 15% found once. V lost 0 bases, J lost 6 bases, and 9 bases stayed unmatched. The germline V gene has CDR1 SGHTA and CDR2 FQGTGA. The CDR3 spans 17 residues. The TCR was taken from a woman between 35 and 50 years old with Graves' ophthalmopathy. Sequencing was carried out using blood. V usage is TRBV7-3 and J usage is TRBJ2-1; 9 positions agree with TRBD1. CDR3 region: CASSLTPLDRGGNEQFF. As DNA, the CDR3 is TGTGCCAGCAGCTTAACACCTCTTGACAGGGGGGGCAATGAGCAGTTCTTC.